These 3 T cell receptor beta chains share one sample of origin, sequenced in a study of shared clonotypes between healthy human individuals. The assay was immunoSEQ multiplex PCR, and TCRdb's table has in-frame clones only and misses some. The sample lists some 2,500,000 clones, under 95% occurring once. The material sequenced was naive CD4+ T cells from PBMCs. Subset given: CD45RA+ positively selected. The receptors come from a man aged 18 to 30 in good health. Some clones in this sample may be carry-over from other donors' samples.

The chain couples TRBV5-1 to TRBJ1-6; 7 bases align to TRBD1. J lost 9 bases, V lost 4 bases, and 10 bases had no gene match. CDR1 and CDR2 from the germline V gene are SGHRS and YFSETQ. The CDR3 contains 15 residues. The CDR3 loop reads CASSQGGTALSPLHF. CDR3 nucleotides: TGCGCCAGCAGCCAGGGAGGGACAGCTCTTTCACCCCTCCACTTT.

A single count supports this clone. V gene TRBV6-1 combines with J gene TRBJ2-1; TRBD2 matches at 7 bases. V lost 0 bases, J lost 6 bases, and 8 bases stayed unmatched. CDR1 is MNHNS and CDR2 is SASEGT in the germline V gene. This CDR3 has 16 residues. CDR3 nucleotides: TGTGCCAGCAGTGAAGCGCTTCGGGCTAGCGGCAATGAGCAGTTCTTC. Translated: CASSEALRASGNEQFF.

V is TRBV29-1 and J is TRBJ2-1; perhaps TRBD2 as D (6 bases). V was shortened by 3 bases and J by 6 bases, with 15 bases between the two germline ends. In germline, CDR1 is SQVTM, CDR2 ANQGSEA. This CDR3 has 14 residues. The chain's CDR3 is CSVDVPGLGNEQFF. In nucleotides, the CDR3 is TGCAGCGTTGACGTACCGGGACTCGGCAATGAGCAGTTCTTC.